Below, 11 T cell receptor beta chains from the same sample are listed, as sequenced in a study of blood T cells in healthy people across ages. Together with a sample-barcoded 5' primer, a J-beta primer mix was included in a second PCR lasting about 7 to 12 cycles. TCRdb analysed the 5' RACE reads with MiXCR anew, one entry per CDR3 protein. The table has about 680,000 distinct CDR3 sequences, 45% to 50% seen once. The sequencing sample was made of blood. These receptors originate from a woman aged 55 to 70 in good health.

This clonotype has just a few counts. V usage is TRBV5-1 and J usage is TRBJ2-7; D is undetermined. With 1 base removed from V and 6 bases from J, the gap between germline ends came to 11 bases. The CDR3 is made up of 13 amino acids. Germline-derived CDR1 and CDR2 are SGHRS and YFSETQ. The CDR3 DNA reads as TGCGCCAGCAGCTTGCTTGGGTTTGGCGAGCAGTACTTC. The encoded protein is CASSLLGFGEQYF.

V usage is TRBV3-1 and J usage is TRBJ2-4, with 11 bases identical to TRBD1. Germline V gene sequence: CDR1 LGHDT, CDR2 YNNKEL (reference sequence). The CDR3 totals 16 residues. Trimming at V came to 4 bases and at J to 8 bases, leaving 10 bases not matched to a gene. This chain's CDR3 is CASSLHGGQGAYIQYF. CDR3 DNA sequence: TGTGCCAGCAGCCTCCATGGAGGACAGGGGGCGTACATTCAGTACTTC.

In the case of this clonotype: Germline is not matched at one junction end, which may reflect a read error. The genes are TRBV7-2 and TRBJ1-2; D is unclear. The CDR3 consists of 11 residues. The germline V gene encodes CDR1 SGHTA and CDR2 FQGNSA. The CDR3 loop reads CANSRERTYTF. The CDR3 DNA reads TGTGCCAACAGCCGCGAGAGGACCTACACCTTC.

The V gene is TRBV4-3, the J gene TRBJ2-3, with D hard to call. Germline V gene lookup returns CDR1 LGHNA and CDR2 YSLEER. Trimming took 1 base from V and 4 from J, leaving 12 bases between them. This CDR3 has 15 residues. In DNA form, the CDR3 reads TGCGCCAGCAGCCAAGCGGGCAGTCGCGCAGATACGCAGTATTTT. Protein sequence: CASSQAGSRADTQYF.

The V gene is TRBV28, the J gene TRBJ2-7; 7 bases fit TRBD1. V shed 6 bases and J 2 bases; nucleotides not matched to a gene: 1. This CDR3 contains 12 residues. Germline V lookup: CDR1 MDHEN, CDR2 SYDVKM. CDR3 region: CASRTGPYEQYF. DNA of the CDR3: TGTGCCAGCAGGACAGGGCCCTACGAGCAGTACTTC.

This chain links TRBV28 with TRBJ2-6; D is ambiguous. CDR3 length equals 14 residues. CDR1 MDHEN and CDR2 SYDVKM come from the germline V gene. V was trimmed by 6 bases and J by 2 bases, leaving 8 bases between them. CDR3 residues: CASSRIAGANVLTF. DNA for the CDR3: TGTGCCAGCAGCCGCATAGCTGGGGCCAACGTCCTGACTTTC.

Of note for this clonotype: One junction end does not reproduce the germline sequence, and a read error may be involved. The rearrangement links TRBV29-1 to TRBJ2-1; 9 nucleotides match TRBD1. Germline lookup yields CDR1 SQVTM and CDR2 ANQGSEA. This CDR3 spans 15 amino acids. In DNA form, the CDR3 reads TGCAGCGTTGAACCGGGACAGGGAATCTACAATGAGCGGTTCTTC. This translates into CSVEPGQGIYNERFF.

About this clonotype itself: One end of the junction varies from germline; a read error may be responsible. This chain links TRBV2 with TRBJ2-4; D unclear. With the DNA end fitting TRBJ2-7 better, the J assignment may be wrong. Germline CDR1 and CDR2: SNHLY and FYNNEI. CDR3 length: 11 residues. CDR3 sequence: CAGSYSYEQYF. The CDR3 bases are TGTGCCGGCAGTTACAGCTACGAGCAGTACTTC.

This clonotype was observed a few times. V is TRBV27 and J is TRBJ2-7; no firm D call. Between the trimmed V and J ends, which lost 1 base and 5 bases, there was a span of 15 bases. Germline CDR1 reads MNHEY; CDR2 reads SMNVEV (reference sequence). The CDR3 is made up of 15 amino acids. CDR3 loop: CASSLYPSPGNEQYF. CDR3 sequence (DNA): TGTGCCAGCAGTTTATATCCTAGTCCGGGCAACGAGCAGTACTTC.

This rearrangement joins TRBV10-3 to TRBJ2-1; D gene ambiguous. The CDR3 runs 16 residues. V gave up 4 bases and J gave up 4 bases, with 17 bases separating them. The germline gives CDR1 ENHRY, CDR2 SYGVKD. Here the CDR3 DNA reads TGTGCCATCAGTGCTAGTCAGCCCTCGACTTACAATGAGCAGTTCTTC. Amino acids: CAISASQPSTYNEQFF.

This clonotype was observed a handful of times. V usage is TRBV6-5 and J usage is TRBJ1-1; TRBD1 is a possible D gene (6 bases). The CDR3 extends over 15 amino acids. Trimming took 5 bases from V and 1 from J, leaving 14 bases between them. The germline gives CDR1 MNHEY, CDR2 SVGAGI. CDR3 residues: CASSPWDMRNTEAFF. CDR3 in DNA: TGTGCCAGCAGTCCCTGGGACATGAGGAACACTGAAGCTTTCTTT.